This T cell receptor beta chain came from a study of blood T cell repertoires in COVID-19. While infection was still active, Seattle patients were enrolled and then followed longitudinally. Sequenced by immunoSEQ multiplex PCR; TCRdb stores in-frame clones only, minus some. This sample has 150,000 to 250,000 clones, with roughly 83% found just once. This sequence was found in a woman aged 40 to 50 with COVID-19, enrolled during active disease. Input material: peripheral blood.

CDR3 in DNA: TGTGCCAGCAGTTGGCACACCGGGGAGCTGTTTTTT. This translates into CASSWHTGELFF. The V gene is TRBV12-3 or TRBV12-4, the J gene TRBJ2-2; D gene uncertain. This CDR3 has 12 residues. V dropped 4 bases and J dropped 3 bases, with 3 bases sitting between them.